These 27 T cell receptor beta chains originate from one sample sequenced in a study of CD8 T cells in ankylosing spondylitis. TCRdb recomputed calls from the 5' RACE reads with MiXCR, one row per CDR3 protein. The table has 150,000 to 200,000 distinct CDR3 sequences, around 16% seen once. The sequenced sample was blood, either unsorted or a sorted T cell fraction (not recorded which). The source of these receptors is a male donor with ankylosing spondylitis or in good health (not recorded which).

This clonotype was recorded many times. The V and J genes are TRBV28 and TRBJ2-5; D might be TRBD2 (5 bases). Trimming removed 5 bases from V and 2 bases from J, with 24 bases in between. The germline gives CDR1 MDHEN, CDR2 SYDVKM. CDR3 length equals 18 residues. DNA of the CDR3: TGTGCCAGCAGTAGGAGGCTAAGCAAGAAAGCGGAACAAGAGACCCAGTACTTC. Its protein product is CASSRRLSKKAEQETQYF.

This clonotype occurred many times. The V and J genes are TRBV29-1 and TRBJ2-2, with 8 bases fitting TRBD1. The CDR3 has 16 amino acids. V gave up 7 bases and J gave up 4 bases; unmatched junction bases: 14. CDR1 is SQVTM, CDR2 ANQGSEA, per germline. CDR3 in amino acids: CSAATGAGYRTGELFF. DNA of the CDR3: TGCAGCGCGGCGACAGGGGCCGGGTATCGCACCGGGGAGCTGTTTTTT.

This chain links TRBV7-9 with TRBJ2-7; D call uncertain. From germline, CDR1 is SEHNR and CDR2 FQNEAQ (reference sequence). V lost 0 bases, J lost 6 bases, and 12 bases lay in between. CDR3 length: 14 residues. The chain's CDR3 is CASSLANWPSEQYF. DNA for the CDR3: TGTGCCAGCAGCTTAGCGAATTGGCCGAGCGAGCAGTACTTC.

As concerns this clonotype: A single base separates this from a much larger clone, so it may be a read error. The V and J genes are TRBV5-1 and TRBJ1-5; the D gene is possibly TRBD1 (6 bases). Trimming left V 0 bases short and J 7 bases short, with 11 bases between. From germline, CDR1 is SGHRS and CDR2 YFSETQ. CDR3 length: 14 amino acids. The CDR3, as DNA: TGCGCCAGCAGCTTGGATGGCAGGGGCCAGCCCCAGCATTTT. This gives the protein CASSLDGRGQPQHF.

The sample holds a few counts of this clonotype. The J gene is TRBJ2-5, the V gene TRBV30; unclear D gene. The CDR3 loop spans 12 amino acids. Trimming cost V 1 base and J 4 bases, with 7 bases left between them. Germline V gene data show CDR1 as GTSNPN and CDR2 as SVGIG (reference sequence). The DNA for the CDR3 is TGTGCCTGGAGTGCTGCCGGAGAGACCCAGTACTTC. This translates into CAWSAAGETQYF.

This clonotype appeared a few times. The chain links TRBV5-1 to TRBJ2-1; 9 positions match TRBD1. V shed 4 bases and J 4 bases; nucleotides not matched to a gene: 12. Germline V lookup: CDR1 SGHRS, CDR2 YFSETQ. The CDR3 consists of 17 residues. CDR3 protein: CASSGTSGTGRYNEQFF. CDR3 DNA: TGCGCCAGCAGCGGAACGAGTGGGACAGGGCGATACAATGAGCAGTTCTTC. The variable domain in full, with the rest retrieved from reference TRBV5-1 and TRBJ2-1, is KAGVTQTPRYLIKTRGQQVTLSCSPISGHRSVSWYQQTPGQGLQFLFEYFSETQRNKGNFPGRFSGRQFSNSRSEMNVSTLELGDSALYLCASSGTSGTGRYNEQFFGPGTRLTVL.

This clonotype has ten or more counts. The V call is TRBV20-1, the J call TRBJ2-1; the D gene is possibly TRBD2 (6 bases). CDR1 and CDR2 (germline): DFQATT, SNEGSKA (reference sequence). The CDR3 totals 13 residues. V was cut by 3 bases and J by 9 bases, with 15 bases left in between. CDR3 region: CSASLFSGGEQFF. In DNA, the CDR3 is TGCAGTGCTAGTCTCTTTAGCGGCGGTGAGCAGTTCTTC.

V usage is TRBV2 and J usage is TRBJ2-5, with no clear D. Trimming pared 1 base from V and 5 bases from J, leaving 14 bases between. The CDR3 length is 15 residues. Germline CDR1 is SNHLY and CDR2 is FYNNEI. The CDR3 bases are TGTGCCAGCAGTGAAGTTCCGAAAGGGCGGGAGACCCAGTACTTC. Its protein product is CASSEVPKGRETQYF.

The chain joins TRBV30 to TRBJ2-5; D is unresolved. From germline, CDR1 is GTSNPN and CDR2 SVGIG (reference sequence). This CDR3 is 10 amino acids long. V was shortened by 5 bases and J by 5 bases, with 6 bases between the two germline ends. The CDR3 nucleotides are TGTGCCTGGTTGGGGGAGACCCAGTACTTC. It specifies CAWLGETQYF.

This clonotype was recorded many times. This rearrangement joins TRBV9 to TRBJ2-1; D is possibly TRBD1 (6 bases). Trimming pared 4 bases from V and 5 bases from J, leaving 16 bases between. Germline V gene sequence: CDR1 SGDLS, CDR2 YYNGEE. This CDR3 is 15 amino acids long. This CDR3 is CASSPGGHTNNEQFF. The CDR3 DNA reads as TGTGCCAGCAGCCCTGGGGGACATACTAACAATGAGCAGTTCTTC.

Only a few counts were recorded for this clonotype. This chain connects TRBV6-5 to TRBJ1-2; D is undetermined. Germline lookup yields CDR1 MNHEY and CDR2 SVGAGI. V was shortened by 2 bases and J by 0 bases, with 4 bases between the two germline ends. This CDR3 contains 13 residues. The CDR3 loop reads CASSYGTNYGYTF. The CDR3 region has the DNA TGTGCCAGCAGTTACGGGACTAACTATGGCTACACCTTC.

This clonotype has at least ten counts. The V call is TRBV20-1, the J call TRBJ1-1; tentatively, D is TRBD1 (5 bases). CDR3 length: 11 residues. V was shortened by 3 bases and J by 3 bases, with 5 bases between the two germline ends. The germline CDR1 and CDR2 sequences are DFQATT and SNEGSKA (reference sequence). The CDR3 DNA sequence: TGCAGTGCTAGGGGGGACACTGAAGCTTTCTTT. Residues: CSARGDTEAFF.

The chain uses TRBV7-9 and TRBJ2-7, with D maybe TRBD1 (5 bases). Germline V gene lookup returns CDR1 SEHNR and CDR2 FQNEAQ (reference sequence). Trimming took 11 bases from V and 6 from J, leaving 17 bases between them. This CDR3 comprises 12 residues. In DNA form, the CDR3 reads TGTGCCCTCCGTGCCAGGGATCTCGAGCAGTACTTC. It translates to CALRARDLEQYF.

This sequence joins TRBV5-1 and TRBJ1-6; D is unresolved. The germline V gene has CDR1 SGHRS and CDR2 YFSETQ. Between the trimmed V and J ends, which lost 0 bases and 9 bases, there was a span of 13 bases. This CDR3 contains 15 residues. CDR3: CASSLGDRRSSPLHF. The CDR3 DNA reads as TGCGCCAGCAGCTTGGGTGATCGGCGGAGTTCACCCCTCCACTTT.

This clonotype was counted a few times. The chain is built from TRBV24-1 and TRBJ1-5, with D hard to call. Germline CDR1 and CDR2: KGHDR and SFDVKD. CDR3 size: 17 residues. Trimming cost V 0 bases and J 2 bases, with 13 bases left between them. DNA of the CDR3: TGTGCCACCAGTGATTTGTGGCAGGAGGGAGGCAATCAGCCCCAGCATTTT. Its protein product is CATSDLWQEGGNQPQHF.

The J gene is TRBJ2-7, the V gene TRBV12-3 or TRBV12-4; tentative D call: TRBD1 (5 bases). Trimming left V 2 bases short and J 6 bases short, with 8 bases between. The CDR3 has 12 residues. The CDR3 is CASSLQGCEQYF. CDR3 coding DNA: TGTGCCAGCAGTTTACAGGGTTGCGAGCAGTACTTC.

This clonotype was counted many times. This rearrangement joins TRBV2 to TRBJ2-2; D call uncertain. CDR1 and CDR2 (germline): SNHLY, FYNNEI. The ends were cut back, 2 bases at V and 4 bases at J, with 8 bases in the middle. CDR3 length equals 14 residues. This CDR3 reads CASSERRSTGELFF. The CDR3 DNA reads TGTGCCAGCAGTGAAAGGCGCAGCACCGGGGAGCTGTTTTTT.

This clonotype was counted at least ten times. The chain joins TRBV12-3 or TRBV12-4 to TRBJ2-5; D is undetermined. Trimming removed 4 bases from V and 5 bases from J, with 5 bases in between. CDR3 size: 11 residues. Written as DNA, the CDR3 is TGTGCCAGCAGTTCCTTGGAGACCCAGTACTTC. It codes for CASSSLETQYF.

This clonotype was observed many times. The chain links TRBV29-1 to TRBJ2-3; 7 bases are shared with TRBD2. CDR1 is SQVTM, CDR2 ANQGSEA, per germline. Trimming at V came to 1 base and at J to 5 bases, leaving 9 bases not matched to a gene. The CDR3 covers 15 residues. The CDR3 here is CSVEGRGSLEDTQYF. For the CDR3, the DNA is TGCAGCGTTGAAGGTCGCGGGAGTCTGGAAGATACGCAGTATTTT.

With respect to this clonotype: Being one base from a much bigger clone, this may be a read error. The chain has TRBV12-3 or TRBV12-4 and TRBJ2-7; a weak D match, TRBD1 (6 bases). The CDR3 runs to 14 residues. Trimming shortened V by 0 bases and J by 4 bases, and 10 bases separated the two germline ends. The CDR3 region is CASSLADRWYEQYF. CDR3 in DNA: TGTGCCAGCAGTTTAGCTGACAGGTGGTACGAGCAGTACTTC.

Comment on this clonotype: A read error is the likely source, as a far larger clone sits one nucleotide away. The gene calls are TRBV5-1 and TRBJ1-1; 10 nucleotides agree with TRBD1. The CDR3 is made up of 14 amino acids. The V gene's germline CDR1 is SGHRS and CDR2 YFSETQ. This chain's CDR3 is CATSLGQGGTEAFF. CDR3 DNA sequence: TGCGCCACCAGCTTAGGACAGGGGGGCACTGAAGCTTTCTTT.

J is TRBJ2-7 and V is TRBV5-5; 11 bases match TRBD2. This CDR3 is built from 15 residues. Germline loops: CDR1 SGHKS, CDR2 YYEKEE (reference sequence). V dropped 0 bases and J dropped 2; count of bases not matched to a gene: 1. CDR3 residues: CASSLAGLAAYEQYF. The CDR3 nucleotides are TGTGCCAGCAGCTTGGCGGGACTAGCGGCCTACGAGCAGTACTTC.

This clonotype was seen only a few times. The chain links TRBV3-1 to TRBJ1-1; 9 positions agree with TRBD1. Germline CDR1 reads LGHDT; CDR2 reads YNNKEL (reference sequence). The V segment lost 2 bases and the J segment 6 bases; nucleotides outside the gene matches: 4. The CDR3 contains 14 residues. The CDR3 DNA is TGTGCCAGCAGCCAACGGCGACAGGGGGCTGAAGCTTTCTTT. The encoded protein is CASSQRRQGAEAFF. Drawing the rest from reference TRBV3-1 and TRBJ1-1, the complete variable domain is DTAVSQTPKYLVTQMGNDKSIKCEQNLGHDTMYWYKQDSKKFLKIMFSYNNKELIINETVPNRFSPKSPDKAHLNLHINSLELGDSAVYFCASSQRRQGAEAFFGQGTRLTVV.

The V and J genes are TRBV29-1 and TRBJ2-1; TRBD1 agrees at 7 bases. CDR1 and CDR2 (germline): SQVTM, ANQGSEA. Trimming took 0 bases from V and 12 from J; bases not matched to a gene: 2. The CDR3 loop spans 11 amino acids. CDR3 DNA: TGCAGCGTTGAAGATTGGGACAGGCAGTTCTTC. Amino acids: CSVEDWDRQFF.

This chain joins TRBV7-9 and TRBJ2-3, with D tentatively TRBD1 (7 bases). The germline gives CDR1 SEHNR, CDR2 FQNEAQ (reference sequence). The CDR3 loop spans 16 amino acids. Trimming took off 5 bases at V and 3 bases at J, with 18 bases between the two ends. DNA for the CDR3: TGTGCCAGCAGCCGATCGACAGGGACTGGGACAGATACGCAGTATTTT. Translation: CASSRSTGTGTDTQYF.

This clonotype occurred many times. The V and J genes are TRBV28 and TRBJ2-3; TRBD2 aligns across 8 bases. This CDR3 has 13 amino acids. The germline CDR1 and CDR2 sequences are MDHEN and SYDVKM. Unmatched junction bases numbered 2, after V lost 8 bases and J lost 1 base. The CDR3 DNA is TGTGCCAGCGCGGGGGGTGGCACAGATACGCAGTATTTT. Encoded protein: CASAGGGTDTQYF.

The V and J genes are TRBV19 and TRBJ2-1; 8 bases line up with TRBD2. CDR1 and CDR2 (germline): LNHDA, SQIVND (reference sequence). With 4 bases clipped from V and 4 bases from J, the junction kept 15 bases outside the gene matches. The CDR3 runs to 18 residues. CDR3 bases: TGTGCCAGTAGTACCCTACGCATGGCGGGAGGAAGGTACAATGAGCAGTTCTTC. It yields the protein CASSTLRMAGGRYNEQFF.